The 10 T cell receptor beta chains presented below share a single source sample, sequenced in a study. From the 5' RACE reads, TCRdb called clonotypes with MiXCR, one entry per CDR3 protein. The sample records some 37,000 distinct CDR3 sequences, approximately 20% being singletons. The specimen was naive CD4+ T cells sorted from a lymph node. Specified subset: naive CD4+ T cells, CD4+CD45RA+CD25-. Source of these receptors: a female donor with breast cancer.

There are a few counts of this clonotype. The V gene is TRBV20-1, the J gene TRBJ1-1, with D uncertain. The CDR3 contains 12 residues. Germline V gene sequence: CDR1 DFQATT, CDR2 SNEGSKA (reference sequence). V was clipped by 3 bases and J by 1 base, with 6 bases between them. As DNA, the CDR3 is TGCAGTGCTAGCCGACAGAACACTGAAGCTTTCTTT. It specifies CSASRQNTEAFF.

This clonotype was found many times. The chain uses TRBV10-3 and TRBJ2-1; unclear D gene. CDR1 ENHRY and CDR2 SYGVKD come from the germline V gene. With 11 bases removed from V and 7 bases from J, the gap between germline ends came to 18 bases. The CDR3 runs to 13 residues. CDR3 protein: CAASFGEANEQFF. CDR3 in DNA: TGTGCCGCCAGTTTCGGTGAGGCGAATGAGCAGTTCTTC.

This clonotype turned up a few times. The gene calls are TRBV20-1 and TRBJ2-3; D is uncertain. CDR1 is DFQATT, CDR2 SNEGSKA, per germline (reference sequence). The CDR3 runs to 15 residues. Trimming cost V 6 bases and J 0 bases, with 16 bases left between them. CDR3 sequence: CSAPSGSDSTDTQYF. The CDR3 nucleotides are TGCAGTGCCCCTAGTGGATCCGATAGCACAGATACGCAGTATTTT.

The chain combines TRBV24-1 with TRBJ2-1; perhaps TRBD2 as D (6 bases). This CDR3 has 15 amino acids. Trimming took 5 bases from V and 5 from J, leaving 15 bases between them. Germline CDR1 reads KGHDR; CDR2 reads SFDVKD. The CDR3 here is CATSVRGTANNEQFF. CDR3 bases: TGTGCCACCAGTGTCCGCGGGACGGCGAACAATGAGCAGTTCTTC.

The V gene is TRBV5-1, the J gene TRBJ2-2, with D possibly being TRBD2 (6 bases). Germline-derived CDR1 and CDR2 are SGHRS and YFSETQ. The ends were cut back, 0 bases at V and 4 bases at J, with 13 bases in the middle. The CDR3 has 16 residues. The CDR3 region has the DNA TGCGCCAGCAGCTTGGAGGCGGGGAGTAGCACCGGGGAGCTGTTTTTT. Its protein product is CASSLEAGSSTGELFF.

This clonotype was picked up a small number of times. V and J are TRBV5-1 and TRBJ2-7; 12 bases line up with TRBD2. The junction had 9 bases not matched to a gene; V was cut back by 7 bases and J by 4 bases. The CDR3 extends over 15 amino acids. From germline, CDR1 is SGHRS and CDR2 YFSETQ. Here the CDR3 reads CASATLAGGPYEQYF. For the CDR3, the DNA is TGCGCCAGCGCGACCCTAGCGGGAGGGCCTTACGAGCAGTACTTC.

The CDR3 DNA reads TGTGCCAGCAGCCACCCGGACAGGGACTATGGCTACACCTTC. Encoded protein: CASSHPDRDYGYTF. The chain has TRBV7-2 and TRBJ1-2, with 8 positions matching TRBD1. V was clipped by 5 bases and J by 3 bases; unmatched bases: 5. The CDR3 length is 14 residues. Germline lookup yields CDR1 SGHTA and CDR2 FQGNSA.

In this sample, this clonotype turned up a few times. The rearrangement links TRBV4-1 to TRBJ1-5; D is uncertain. The germline V gene encodes CDR1 MGHRA and CDR2 YSYEKL. V dropped 1 base and J dropped 8 bases, with 15 bases sitting between them. The CDR3 is 15 amino acids. The CDR3 DNA sequence: TGCGCCAGCAGCCAAGGGCCCCCTCCAAATAAGCCCCAGCATTTT. It specifies CASSQGPPPNKPQHF.

The chain uses TRBV29-1 and TRBJ1-1; TRBD1 aligns across 7 bases. This CDR3 has 11 amino acids. After removal of 8 bases from V and 10 bases from J, the junction contained 10 bases not matched to a gene. Germline V gene sequence: CDR1 SQVTM, CDR2 ANQGSEA. The CDR3 DNA sequence: TGCAGCACAAGACAGGGCTCCCGAGCTTTCTTT. Residues: CSTRQGSRAFF.

With respect to this clonotype: The junction departs from the called germline gene at one end, perhaps through a read error. V is TRBV9 and J is TRBJ2-4; D is perhaps TRBD1 (6 bases). The germline V gene has CDR1 SGDLS and CDR2 YYNGEE. The CDR3 sequence is 16 residues long. CDR3 sequence (DNA): TGTGCCAGCAGCAAATGGGACACCCTAGCCGAAAACATTCAGTACTTC. Residues: CASSKWDTLAENIQYF.